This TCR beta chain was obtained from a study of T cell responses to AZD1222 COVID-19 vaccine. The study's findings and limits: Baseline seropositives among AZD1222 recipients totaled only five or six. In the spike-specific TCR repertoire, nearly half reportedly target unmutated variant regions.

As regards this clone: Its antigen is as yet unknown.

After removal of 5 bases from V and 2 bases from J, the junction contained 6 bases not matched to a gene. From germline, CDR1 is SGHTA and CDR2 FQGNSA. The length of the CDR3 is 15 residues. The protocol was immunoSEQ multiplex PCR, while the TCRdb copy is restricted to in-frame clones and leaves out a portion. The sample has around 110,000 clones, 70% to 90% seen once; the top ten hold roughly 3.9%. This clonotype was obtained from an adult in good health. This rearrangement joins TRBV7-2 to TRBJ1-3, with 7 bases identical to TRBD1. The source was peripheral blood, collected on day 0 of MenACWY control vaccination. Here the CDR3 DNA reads TGTGCCAGCAGCAGAGGGACAGCCCCTGGAAACACCATATATTTT. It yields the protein CASSRGTAPGNTIYF. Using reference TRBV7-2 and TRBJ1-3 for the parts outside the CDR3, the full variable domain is GAGVSQSPSNKVTEKGKDVELRCDPISGHTALYWYRQSLGQGLEFLIYFQGNSAPDKSGLPSDRFSAERTGGSVSTLTIQRTQQEDSAVYLCASSRGTAPGNTIYFGEGSWLTVV.